This TCR beta chain comes out of a study of human T cells and chemical hapten exposure. Via MiXCR, TCRdb re-called the RACE reads, giving one row per CDR3 protein. The sample shows 300,000 to 400,000 distinct CDR3 sequences, approximately 6.3% of them seen only once. Whole-study results and caveats: DPC sensitization did not alter TCRs above 1 in 1000 frequency. Donors were affected by alopecia, so their immune reaction might vary from that of healthy individuals. Controls formed significantly fewer large CDR3 similarity clusters than expanded TCRs did. Patch test score rose with PT1 expanded TCRs, significant at 8, 16, 32, not 4.

Trimming cost V 4 bases and J 5 bases, with 17 bases left between them. Germline V gene sequence: CDR1 LGHNA, CDR2 YSLEER. There are 16 residues in the CDR3. Time point noted: patch test 1, 2 weeks after DPC sensitization. Treatment: therapeutic diphenylcyclopropenone sensitization with weekly scalp DPC. This clonotype was observed a few times. Its target is unknown. The chain couples TRBV4-3 to TRBJ2-2, with D possibly matching TRBD2 (5 bases). The sample was whole blood, taken in connection with sensitization to the hapten diphenylcyclopropenone (DPC). The clonotype comes from a woman younger than 30 with alopecia areata. Some clones in this sample may be carry-over from other donors' samples. CDR3 in amino acids: CASSPSVLGETGELFF. CDR3 sequence (DNA): TGCGCCAGCAGCCCGTCGGTCCTCGGGGAGACCGGGGAGCTGTTTTTT.